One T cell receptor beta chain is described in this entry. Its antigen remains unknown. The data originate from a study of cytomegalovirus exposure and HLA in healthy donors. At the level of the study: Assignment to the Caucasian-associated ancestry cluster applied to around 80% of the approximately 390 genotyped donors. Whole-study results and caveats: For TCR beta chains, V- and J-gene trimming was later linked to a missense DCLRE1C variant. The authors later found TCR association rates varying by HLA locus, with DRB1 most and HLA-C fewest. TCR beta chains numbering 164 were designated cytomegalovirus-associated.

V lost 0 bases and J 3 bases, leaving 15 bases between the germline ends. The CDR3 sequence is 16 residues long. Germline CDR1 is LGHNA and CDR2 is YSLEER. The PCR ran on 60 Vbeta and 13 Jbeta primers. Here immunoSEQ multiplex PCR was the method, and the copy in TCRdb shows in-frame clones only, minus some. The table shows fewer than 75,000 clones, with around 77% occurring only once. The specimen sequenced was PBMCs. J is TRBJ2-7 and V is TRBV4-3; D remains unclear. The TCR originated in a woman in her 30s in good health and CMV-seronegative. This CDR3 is CASSQEVMGIGYEQYF. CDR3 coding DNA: TGCGCCAGCAGCCAAGAAGTGATGGGCATCGGCTACGAGCAGTACTTC.